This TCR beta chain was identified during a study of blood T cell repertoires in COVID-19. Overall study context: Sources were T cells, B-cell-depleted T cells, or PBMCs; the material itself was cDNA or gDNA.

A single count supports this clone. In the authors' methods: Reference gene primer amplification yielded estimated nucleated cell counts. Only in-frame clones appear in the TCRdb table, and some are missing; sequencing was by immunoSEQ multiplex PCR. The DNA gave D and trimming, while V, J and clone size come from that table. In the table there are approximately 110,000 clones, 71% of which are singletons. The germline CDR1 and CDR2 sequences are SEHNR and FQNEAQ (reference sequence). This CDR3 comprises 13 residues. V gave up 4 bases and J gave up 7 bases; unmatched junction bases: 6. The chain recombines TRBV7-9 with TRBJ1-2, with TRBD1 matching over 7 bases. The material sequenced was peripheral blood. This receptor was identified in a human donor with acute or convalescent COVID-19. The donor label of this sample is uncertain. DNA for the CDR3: TGTGCCAGCAGCTCGACAGGGTTTGGTGGCTACACCTTC. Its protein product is CASSSTGFGGYTF. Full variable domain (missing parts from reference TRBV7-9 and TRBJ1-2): DTGVSQNPRHKITKRGQNVTFRCDPISEHNRLYWYRQTLGQGPEFLTYFQNEAQLEKSRLLSDRFSAERPKGSFSTLEIQRTEQGDSAMYLCASSSTGFGGYTFGSGTRLTVV.